Below are 13 T cell receptor beta chains sequenced from a single sample in a study of cytomegalovirus exposure and HLA in healthy donors. Primers for the PCR totalled 60 Vbeta and 13 Jbeta. Produced via immunoSEQ multiplex PCR; TCRdb's table is partial and in-frame only. The sample records fewer than 200,000 clones, over 75% being singletons. Sequenced sample: PBMCs. The receptors originated from a girl under three years old in good health and CMV-seronegative.

The genes are TRBV5-4 and TRBJ2-2, with D possibly TRBD2 on 5 matching bases. V lost 4 bases to trimming and J lost 7 bases, with 17 bases between them. Germline CDR1 is SGHNT and CDR2 is YYREEE (reference sequence). This CDR3 contains 15 residues. CDR3: CASSLSTRRDGELFF. The CDR3 DNA is TGTGCCAGCAGCCTATCAACTAGGCGTGACGGGGAGCTGTTTTTT.

Comments on this clone: Relative to the germline gene, one junction end is altered; a read error may explain this. The chain joins TRBV7-9 to TRBJ1-4, with 7 bases identical to TRBD1. The CDR3 length is 14 residues. Germline CDR1 SEHNR, CDR2 FQNEAQ (reference sequence). CDR3 coding DNA: TGTTCCAGCAGCTCCCGGGACAGTAATGAAAAACTGTTTTTT. Amino acids: CSSSSRDSNEKLFF.

The V call is TRBV7-7, the J call TRBJ2-7; D possibly corresponds to TRBD1 (7 bases). The CDR3 runs to 11 residues. Per germline, CDR1 SSHAT and CDR2 FNYEAQ (reference sequence). CDR3 DNA sequence: TGTGTTAGGAGGGGGCCCTACGAGCAGTACTTC. Amino acids: CVRRGPYEQYF.

The chain links TRBV15 to TRBJ2-3, with 10 bases identical to TRBD1. The CDR3 loop spans 16 amino acids. V lost 4 bases and J lost 5; bases outside the gene matches: 9. CDR1 is LNHNV and CDR2 is YYDKDF in the germline V gene (reference sequence). CDR3 region: CATSIFRTGGEDTQYF. Written as DNA, the CDR3 is TGTGCCACCAGCATTTTCCGGACAGGGGGGGAAGATACGCAGTATTTT.

In this sample, this clone turned up once. The chain carries TRBV29-1 and TRBJ1-1, with 11 bases aligning to TRBD1. V was pared by 7 bases and J by 7 bases, with 11 bases of the junction left unmatched. Per germline, CDR1 SQVTM and CDR2 ANQGSEA. The CDR3 extends over 14 amino acids. CDR3 in amino acids: CSADRGPDRGEAFF. For the CDR3, the DNA is TGCAGCGCGGACAGGGGGCCAGACCGGGGTGAAGCTTTCTTT.

This chain uses TRBV30 with TRBJ2-7; TRBD2 is a possible D gene (6 bases). Trimming removed 3 bases from V and 5 bases from J, with 17 bases in between. This CDR3 has 14 amino acids. CDR1 GTSNPN and CDR2 SVGIG come from the germline V gene (reference sequence). CDR3 loop: CAWSAGGRRHEQYF. The CDR3 DNA reads as TGTGCCTGGAGCGCCGGAGGGCGACGGCACGAGCAGTACTTC.

The CDR3 protein is CASSLLAGNEQFF. CDR3 coding DNA: TGTGCCAGCAGTTTACTAGCGGGCAATGAGCAGTTCTTC. The chain joins TRBV27 to TRBJ2-1; 8 bases align to TRBD2. The CDR3 consists of 13 residues. CDR1 and CDR2 (germline): MNHEY, SMNVEV (reference sequence). Losses at the gene ends were 2 bases for V and 6 bases for J; bases not matched to a gene: 0.

The J gene is TRBJ2-2, the V gene TRBV4-3, with 14 bases fitting TRBD2. V lost 1 base to trimming and J lost 4 bases; unmatched junction nucleotides: 5. The CDR3 covers 18 residues. Germline lookup yields CDR1 LGHNA and CDR2 YSLEER. The CDR3 reads CASSQGRGLAGATGELFF. CDR3 DNA: TGCGCCAGCAGCCAAGGCCGGGGACTAGCGGGAGCCACCGGGGAGCTGTTTTTT.

This chain joins TRBV30 and TRBJ1-2, with no clear D. Trimming took off 2 bases at V and 8 bases at J, with 9 bases between the two ends. The CDR3 runs to 11 residues. CDR1 is GTSNPN and CDR2 is SVGIG in the germline V gene (reference sequence). The CDR3 nucleotides read TGTGCCTGGAGTACGTGGGCAGGCTACACCTTC. Its protein is CAWSTWAGYTF.

V gene TRBV9 combines with J gene TRBJ1-6; the D gene is possibly TRBD1 (6 bases). The CDR3 extends over 15 amino acids. V lost 3 bases and J 1 base, leaving 8 bases between the germline ends. Germline values: CDR1 SGDLS, CDR2 YYNGEE. CDR3 region: CASSGQGSYNSPLHF. CDR3 in DNA: TGTGCCAGCAGCGGGCAGGGGTCCTATAATTCACCCCTCCACTTT.

The V gene is TRBV27, the J gene TRBJ2-5; 8 nucleotides match TRBD1. This CDR3 region has 15 residues. The V gene end was trimmed by 6 bases and the J gene end by 5 bases; junction bases not matched to a gene: 11. The germline CDR1 and CDR2 sequences are MNHEY and SMNVEV (reference sequence). CDR3 amino acids: CASRKITGGWETQYF. The CDR3 nucleotides are TGTGCCAGCAGAAAAATAACAGGGGGTTGGGAGACCCAGTACTTC.

The chain carries TRBV4-2 and TRBJ1-1, with TRBD1 matching over 7 bases. Per the germline V gene, CDR1 is LGHNA and CDR2 is YNFKEQ. The length of the CDR3 is 16 residues. J lost 0 bases, V lost 3 bases, and 7 bases had no gene match. The DNA for the CDR3 is TGTGCCAGCAGCCAGGAAGACAGGGAGGTGAACACTGAAGCTTTCTTT. As protein: CASSQEDREVNTEAFF.

The V call is TRBV5-4, the J call TRBJ1-1; D may be TRBD1 (5 bases). With 5 bases removed from V and 1 base from J, the gap between germline ends came to 12 bases. This CDR3 comprises 14 residues. From germline, CDR1 is SGHNT and CDR2 YYREEE (reference sequence). The CDR3 protein is CASRIWGGNTEAFF. DNA for the CDR3: TGTGCCAGCAGGATCTGGGGGGGGAACACTGAAGCTTTCTTT.